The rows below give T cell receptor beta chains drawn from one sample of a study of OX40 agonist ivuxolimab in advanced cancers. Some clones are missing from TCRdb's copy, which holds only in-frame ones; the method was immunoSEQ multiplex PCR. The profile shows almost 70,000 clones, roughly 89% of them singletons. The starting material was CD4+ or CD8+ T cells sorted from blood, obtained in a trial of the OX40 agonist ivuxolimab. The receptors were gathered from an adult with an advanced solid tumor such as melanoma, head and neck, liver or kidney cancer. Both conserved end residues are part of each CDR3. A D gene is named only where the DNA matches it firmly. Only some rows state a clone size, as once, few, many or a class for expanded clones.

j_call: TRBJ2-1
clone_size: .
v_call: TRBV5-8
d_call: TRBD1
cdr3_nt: TGTGCCAGCAGCCCCCCCGGGACAGGGGGGGTTCGGCAGTTCTTC
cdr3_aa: CASSPPGTGGVRQFF

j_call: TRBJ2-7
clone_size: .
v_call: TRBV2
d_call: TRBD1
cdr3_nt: TGTGCCAGCACCCCGGGACAGGGACTATACGAGCAGTACTTC
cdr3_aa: CASTPGQGLYEQYF

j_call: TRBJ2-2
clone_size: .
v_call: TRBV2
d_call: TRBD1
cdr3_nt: TGTGCCAGCCAGGGGGCTTTTTCCACCGGGGAGCTGTTTTTT
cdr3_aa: CASQGAFSTGELFF

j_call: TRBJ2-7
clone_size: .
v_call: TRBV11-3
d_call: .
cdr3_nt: TGTGCCAGCAGCCAAGGCCGGGGAGAGCAGTACTTC
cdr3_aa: CASSQGRGEQYF

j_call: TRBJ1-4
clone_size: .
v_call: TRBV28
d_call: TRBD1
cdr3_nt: TGTGCCAGCAGTACCCACAGGGGATGGCAGGAAAAACTGTTTTTT
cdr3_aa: CASSTHRGWQEKLFF

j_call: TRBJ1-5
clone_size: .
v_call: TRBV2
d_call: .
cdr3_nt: TGTGCCAGCAAGGACAAACGCAATCAGCCCCAGCATTTT
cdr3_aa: CASKDKRNQPQHF

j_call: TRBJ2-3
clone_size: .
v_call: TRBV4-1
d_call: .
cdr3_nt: TGCGCCAGCAGCCAGACCTCACTCCCAGATACGCAGTATTTT
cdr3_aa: CASSQTSLPDTQYF

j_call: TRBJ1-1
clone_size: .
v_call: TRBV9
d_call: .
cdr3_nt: TGTGCCAGCAGCGTTTCTCGGACGAACACTGAAGCTTTCTTT
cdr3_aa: CASSVSRTNTEAFF

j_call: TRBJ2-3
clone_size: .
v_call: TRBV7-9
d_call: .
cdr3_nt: TGTGCCAGCAGCTCTAGGGTGTTTAGCACAGATACGCAGTATTTT
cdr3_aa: CASSSRVFSTDTQYF

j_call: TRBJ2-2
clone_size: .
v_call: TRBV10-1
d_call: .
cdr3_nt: TGCGCCAGCAGGCGACAGAGGGATGCCGGGGAGCTGTTTTTT
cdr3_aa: CASRRQRDAGELFF

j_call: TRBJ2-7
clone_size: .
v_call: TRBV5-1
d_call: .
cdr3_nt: TGCGCCAGCAGCTTGCTTACGGGGGCGCGGCAGTACTTC
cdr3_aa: CASSLLTGARQYF

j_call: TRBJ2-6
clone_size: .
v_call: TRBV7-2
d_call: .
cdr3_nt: TGTGCCAGCAGCTTTCGGGCGGGTTTAAGAGGTTCTGGGGCCAACGTCCTGACTTTC
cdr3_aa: CASSFRAGLRGSGANVLTF

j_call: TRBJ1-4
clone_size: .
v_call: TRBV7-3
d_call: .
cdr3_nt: TGTGCCAGCAGCTTGAGGGGGGGAACTAATGAAAAACTGTTTTTT
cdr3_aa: CASSLRGGTNEKLFF

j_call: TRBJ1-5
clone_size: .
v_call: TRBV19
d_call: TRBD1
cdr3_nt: TGTGCCACGCTAGACAGGGCGAGCAATCAGCCCCAGCATTTT
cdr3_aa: CATLDRASNQPQHF

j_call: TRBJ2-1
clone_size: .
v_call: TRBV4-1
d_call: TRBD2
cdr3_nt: TGCGCCAGCAGCCAAGGACTAGCGGGAGGGTCCTACAATGAGCAGTTCTTC
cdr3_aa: CASSQGLAGGSYNEQFF

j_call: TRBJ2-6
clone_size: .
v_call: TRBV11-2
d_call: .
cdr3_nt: TGTGCCAGCAAGGACAGACTCTTCTCTGGGGCCAACGTCCTGACTTTC
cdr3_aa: CASKDRLFSGANVLTF

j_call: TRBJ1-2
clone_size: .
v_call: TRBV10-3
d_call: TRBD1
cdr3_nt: TGTGCCATCAGTGAGTCGACAGGGGGTTACTATGGCTACACCTTC
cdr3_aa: CAISESTGGYYGYTF

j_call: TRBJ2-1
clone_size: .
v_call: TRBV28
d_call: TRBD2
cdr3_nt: TGTGCCAGCAGTTGGGACTATTCTCGAAATGAGCAGTTCTTC
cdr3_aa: CASSWDYSRNEQFF

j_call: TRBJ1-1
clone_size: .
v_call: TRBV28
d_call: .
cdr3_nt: TGTGCCAGCAGTCTCCTATATACCACTGAAGCTTTCTTT
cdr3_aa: CASSLLYTTEAFF

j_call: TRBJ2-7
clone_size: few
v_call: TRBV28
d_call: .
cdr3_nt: TGTGCCAGCAGTTTAAGGTTAGGGATTTACGAGCAGTACTTC
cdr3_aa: CASSLRLGIYEQYF

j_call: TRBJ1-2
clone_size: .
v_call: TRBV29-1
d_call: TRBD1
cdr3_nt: TGCAGCGTTAGAGGACAGGGGAATAGAGACTATGGCTACACCTTC
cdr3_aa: CSVRGQGNRDYGYTF

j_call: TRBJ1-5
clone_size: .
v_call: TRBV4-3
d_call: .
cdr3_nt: TGCGCCAGCAGCCAGGGCCTCGGTCAGCCCCAGCATTTT
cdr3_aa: CASSQGLGQPQHF

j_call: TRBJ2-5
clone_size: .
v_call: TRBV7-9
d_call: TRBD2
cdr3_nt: TGTGCCAGCAGCTTAGCAGGGACTAGCAAAGAGACCCAGTACTTC
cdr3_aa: CASSLAGTSKETQYF

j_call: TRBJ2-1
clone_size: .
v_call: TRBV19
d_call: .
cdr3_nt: TGTGCCAGTAGTATACAGGGGCAGGTCCGCGATGAGCAGTTCTTC
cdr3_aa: CASSIQGQVRDEQFF

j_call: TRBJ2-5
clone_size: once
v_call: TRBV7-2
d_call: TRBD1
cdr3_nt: TGTGCCAGCAGCTTAGGGGACAGAGAGACCCAGTACTTC
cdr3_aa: CASSLGDRETQYF

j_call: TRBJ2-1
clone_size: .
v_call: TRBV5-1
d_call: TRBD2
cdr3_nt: TGCGCCAGCAGCTTGGGAGGGAGGGGTTACAATGAGCAGTTCTTC
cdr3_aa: CASSLGGRGYNEQFF

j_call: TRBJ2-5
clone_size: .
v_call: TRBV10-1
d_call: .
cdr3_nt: TGCGCCAGCAGTGAGGTTCCAGGCTCCGAGACCCAGTACTTC
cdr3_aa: CASSEVPGSETQYF

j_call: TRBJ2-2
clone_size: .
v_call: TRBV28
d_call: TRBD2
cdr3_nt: TGTGCCAGCAGCCAACGGACTAGCGGCACCGGGGAGCTGTTTTTT
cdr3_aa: CASSQRTSGTGELFF

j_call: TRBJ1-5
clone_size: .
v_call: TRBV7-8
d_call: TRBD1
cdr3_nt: TGTGCCAGCAGCCCGCGGGACAGGGGGAATCAGCCCCAGCATTTT
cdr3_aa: CASSPRDRGNQPQHF

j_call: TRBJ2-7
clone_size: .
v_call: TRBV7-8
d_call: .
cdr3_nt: TGTGCCAGCAGCTCCCAGGTAACCTACGAGCAGTACTTC
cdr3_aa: CASSSQVTYEQYF

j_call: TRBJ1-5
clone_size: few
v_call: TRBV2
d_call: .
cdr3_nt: TGTGCCAGCAGTGAGGGCCGGCTTAATCAGCCCCAGCATTTT
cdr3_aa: CASSEGRLNQPQHF

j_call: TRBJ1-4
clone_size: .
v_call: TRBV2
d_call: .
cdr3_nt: TGTGCCAGCAGTGTACGGACAGCTAATGAAAAACTGTTTTTT
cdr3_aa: CASSVRTANEKLFF

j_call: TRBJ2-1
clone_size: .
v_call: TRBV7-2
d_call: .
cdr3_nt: TGTGCCAGCAGCCCCCAAACAGGGAGGACCGGGAATGAGCAGTTCTTC
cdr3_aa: CASSPQTGRTGNEQFF

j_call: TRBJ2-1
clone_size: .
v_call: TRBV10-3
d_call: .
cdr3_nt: TGTGCCACCGCAACTGGGGACGGGTGGGGTGAGCAGTTCTTC
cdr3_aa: CATATGDGWGEQFF

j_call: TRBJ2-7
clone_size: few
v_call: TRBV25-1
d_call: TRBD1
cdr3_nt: TGTGCCAGCGTAGGGGGCTATCACTACGAGCAGTACTTC
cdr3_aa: CASVGGYHYEQYF

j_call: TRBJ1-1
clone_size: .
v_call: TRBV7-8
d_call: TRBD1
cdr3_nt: TGTGCCAGCAGCTTACCTAACAGGGGGCGCGTGGACACTGAAGCTTTCTTT
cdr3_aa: CASSLPNRGRVDTEAFF

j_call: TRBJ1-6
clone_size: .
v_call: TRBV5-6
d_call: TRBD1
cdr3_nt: TGTGCCAGCAGCTGGGGGACAGGGGTGCTAAATTCACCCCTCCACTTT
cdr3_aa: CASSWGTGVLNSPLHF

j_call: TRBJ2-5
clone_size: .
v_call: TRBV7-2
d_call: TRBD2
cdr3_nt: TGTGCCAGCAGCTCCGGGAGGGCCCCGCAAGAGACCCAGTACTTC
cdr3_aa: CASSSGRAPQETQYF

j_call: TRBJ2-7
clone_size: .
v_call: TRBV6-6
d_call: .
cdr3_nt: TGTGCTTCAGTTAAGTCCCTCGGTGCCTACGAGCAGTACTTC
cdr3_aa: CASVKSLGAYEQYF

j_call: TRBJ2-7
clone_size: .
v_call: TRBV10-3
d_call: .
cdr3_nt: TGTGCCATCAGTGAGTCGATTACTCTTTACGAGCAGTACTTC
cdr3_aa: CAISESITLYEQYF

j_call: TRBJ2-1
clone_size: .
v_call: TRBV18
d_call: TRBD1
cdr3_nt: TGTGCCAGCTCACCACCGGTGGAGCAGGGGGCGAGGAGGAATGAGCAGTTCTTC
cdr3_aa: CASSPPVEQGARRNEQFF

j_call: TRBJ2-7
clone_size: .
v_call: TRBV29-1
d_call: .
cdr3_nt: TGCAGCGTTGGACCAGGTAGCCACGAGCAGTACTTC
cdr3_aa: CSVGPGSHEQYF

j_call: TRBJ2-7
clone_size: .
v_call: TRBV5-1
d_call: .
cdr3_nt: TGCGCCAGCAGCTTGGTGTCTCGCTCCTACGAGCAGTACTTC
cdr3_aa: CASSLVSRSYEQYF

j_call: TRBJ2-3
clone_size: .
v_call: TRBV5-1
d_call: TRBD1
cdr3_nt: TGCGCCAGCAGCTTGGTAGCCGGGACAGCAGGAGATACGCAGTATTTT
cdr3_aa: CASSLVAGTAGDTQYF

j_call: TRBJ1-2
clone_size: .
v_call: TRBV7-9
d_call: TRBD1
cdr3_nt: TGTGCCAGCAGCCCTGACAGGGACTATGGCTACACCTTC
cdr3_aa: CASSPDRDYGYTF

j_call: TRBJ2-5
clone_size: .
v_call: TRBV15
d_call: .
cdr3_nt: TGTGCCACCAGAACTTCCGGGACGGGGGAGACCCAGTACTTC
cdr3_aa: CATRTSGTGETQYF

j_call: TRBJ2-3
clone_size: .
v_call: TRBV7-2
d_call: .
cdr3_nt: TGTGCCAGCAGCTTAGGGTCGTACACAGATACGCAGTATTTT
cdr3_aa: CASSLGSYTDTQYF

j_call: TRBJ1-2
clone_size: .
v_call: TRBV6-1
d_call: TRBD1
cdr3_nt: TGTGCCAGCAGAGGCCCGGGACAGGGAGGCGGCTACACCTTC
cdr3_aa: CASRGPGQGGGYTF

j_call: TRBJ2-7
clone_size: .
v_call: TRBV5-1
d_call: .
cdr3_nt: TGCACCAGCAGCTCGCGGACAGATTTCCCCCACGAGCAGTACTTC
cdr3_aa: CTSSSRTDFPHEQYF

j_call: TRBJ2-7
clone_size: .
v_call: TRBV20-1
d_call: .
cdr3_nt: TGCAGGGGCGGGGGCGCGGACGAGCAGTACTTC
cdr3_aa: CRGGGADEQYF

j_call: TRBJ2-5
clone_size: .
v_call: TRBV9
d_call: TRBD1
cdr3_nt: TGTGCCAGCAGCGTGGGACAGGGCTTAACAGAGACCCAGTACTTC
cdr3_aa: CASSVGQGLTETQYF

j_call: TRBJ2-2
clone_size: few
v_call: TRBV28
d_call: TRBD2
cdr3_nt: TGTGCCAGCAGTTTATGGCGTCTAGCGGGAGGGCCGGGGGAGCTGTTTTTT
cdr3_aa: CASSLWRLAGGPGELFF

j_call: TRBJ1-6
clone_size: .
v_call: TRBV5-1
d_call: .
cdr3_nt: TGCGCCAGCAGCCATGGACAACAGGCGTCACCCCTCCACTTT
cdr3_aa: CASSHGQQASPLHF

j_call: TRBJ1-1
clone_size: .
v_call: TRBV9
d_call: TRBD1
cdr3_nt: TGTGCCAGCAGCGCGATAGACAGGGGTAACACTGAAGCTTTCTTT
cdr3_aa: CASSAIDRGNTEAFF

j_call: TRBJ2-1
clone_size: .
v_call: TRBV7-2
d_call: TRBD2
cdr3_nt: TGTGCCAGCAGCTTAAGGCTAGCGGGAGGCGATGAGCAGTTCTTC
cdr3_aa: CASSLRLAGGDEQFF

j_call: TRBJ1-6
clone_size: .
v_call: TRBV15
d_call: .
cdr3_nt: TGTGCCACCAGCAGCTCAATAGGGGTTAATTCACCCCTCCACTTT
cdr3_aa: CATSSSIGVNSPLHF